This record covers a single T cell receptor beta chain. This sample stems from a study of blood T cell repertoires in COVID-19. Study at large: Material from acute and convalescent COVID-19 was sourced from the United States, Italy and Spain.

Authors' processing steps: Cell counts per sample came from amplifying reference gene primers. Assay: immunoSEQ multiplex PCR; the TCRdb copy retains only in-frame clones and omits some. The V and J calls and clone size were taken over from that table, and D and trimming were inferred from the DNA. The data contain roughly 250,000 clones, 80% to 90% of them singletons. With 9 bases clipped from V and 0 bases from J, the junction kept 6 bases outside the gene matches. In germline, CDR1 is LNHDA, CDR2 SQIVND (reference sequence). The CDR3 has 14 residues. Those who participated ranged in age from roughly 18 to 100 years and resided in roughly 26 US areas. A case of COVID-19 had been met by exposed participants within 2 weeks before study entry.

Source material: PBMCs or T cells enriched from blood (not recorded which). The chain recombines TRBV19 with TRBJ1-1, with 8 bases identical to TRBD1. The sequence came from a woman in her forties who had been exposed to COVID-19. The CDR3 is CAREKTGVNTEAFF. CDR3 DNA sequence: TGTGCCAGGGAAAAGACAGGGGTGAACACTGAAGCTTTCTTT.